The next 30 T cell receptor beta chains were all read from a single sample in a study of cytomegalovirus exposure and HLA in healthy donors. Generated by immunoSEQ multiplex PCR, the TCRdb table keeps only in-frame clones and is missing some. The data hold approximately 170,000 clones, with 85% observed a single time. The sequenced sample consisted of PBMCs. Receptors were obtained from a man younger than 35 in good health and CMV-seropositive.

The chain employs TRBV4-2 and TRBJ2-1; TRBD2 aligns across 7 bases. V gave up 3 bases and J gave up 6 bases; unmatched junction bases: 8. This CDR3 has 15 amino acids. Germline loops: CDR1 LGHNA, CDR2 YNFKEQ. The CDR3 DNA is TGTGCCAGCAGCCAGGTAGCGGGTGTATCCAATGAGCAGTTCTTC. Encoded protein: CASSQVAGVSNEQFF.

This sequence joins TRBV27 and TRBJ2-7, with D possibly matching TRBD2 (6 bases). The CDR3 has 14 residues. Germline CDR1 is MNHEY and CDR2 is SMNVEV (reference sequence). Trimming shortened V by 3 bases and J by 0 bases, and 9 bases separated the two germline ends. CDR3: CASSFTGASYEQYF. The CDR3 DNA follows: TGTGCCAGCAGTTTCACGGGAGCCTCCTACGAGCAGTACTTC.

This chain joins TRBV11-2 and TRBJ2-4; the D gene is possibly TRBD2 (5 bases). The V end lost 7 bases, the J end lost 6 bases, and 10 bases lay between the germline ends. The CDR3 consists of 12 residues. Per germline, CDR1 SGHAT and CDR2 FQNNGV. The CDR3 nucleotides are TGTGCCAGCACCCCTAGCCCAAACATTCAGTACTTC. It codes for CASTPSPNIQYF.

The chain has TRBV7-2 and TRBJ1-2; a weak D match, TRBD1 (6 bases). The CDR3 length is 16 residues. V was pared by 0 bases and J by 3 bases, with 14 bases between. Germline values: CDR1 SGHTA, CDR2 FQGNSA. The CDR3 sequence is CASSLAGDRLYYGYTF. The CDR3 DNA reads TGTGCCAGCAGCTTAGCGGGAGACAGGCTCTACTATGGCTACACCTTC.

The V and J genes are TRBV27 and TRBJ1-5; 10 positions agree with TRBD1. The CDR3 spans 16 residues. The ends lost 6 bases at V and 3 bases at J; junction bases unmatched: 8. Germline CDR1 and CDR2: MNHEY and SMNVEV (reference sequence). The CDR3 is CASRSETGGVNQPQHF. The CDR3 DNA reads TGTGCCAGCAGATCAGAGACAGGGGGCGTCAATCAGCCCCAGCATTTT.

The chain links TRBV14 to TRBJ2-3, with D perhaps TRBD2 (6 bases). Deletions cut 0 bases from V and 11 bases from J, with 9 bases between. This CDR3 has 12 amino acids. Germline-derived CDR1 and CDR2 are SGHDN and FVKESK. This CDR3 reads CASSQDKGLQYF. CDR3 DNA sequence: TGTGCCAGCAGCCAAGATAAGGGACTGCAGTATTTT.

The CDR3 region is CASTRTGAGVWHEQYF. The CDR3 region has the DNA TGTGCCAGCACCCGAACCGGAGCGGGAGTCTGGCACGAGCAGTACTTC. The rearrangement joins TRBV11-1 to TRBJ2-7; 8 nucleotides align to TRBD2. The V segment lost 7 bases and the J segment 5 bases; nucleotides outside the gene matches: 16. This CDR3 comprises 16 residues. From germline, CDR1 is SGHAT and CDR2 FQDESV (reference sequence).

This clone was seen more than once but under ten times. CDR3: CASRSEGAHYLGYTF. CDR3 DNA: TGTGCCAGCAGGAGTGAAGGGGCACACTATCTTGGCTACACCTTC. The chain carries TRBV6-6 and TRBJ1-2; tentative D call: TRBD1 (5 bases). Per the germline V gene, CDR1 is MNHNY and CDR2 is SVGAGI (reference sequence). The CDR3 is 15 amino acids. With 6 bases removed from V and 7 bases from J, the gap between germline ends came to 21 bases.

V usage is TRBV6-1 and J usage is TRBJ2-7; 11 positions match TRBD1. Per the germline V gene, CDR1 is MNHNS and CDR2 is SASEGT. The CDR3 is made up of 15 amino acids. V lost 4 bases, J lost 1 base, and 3 bases stayed unmatched. The DNA of the CDR3 is TGTGCCAGCAGTGCAGGACAGGGGGCTTCCTACGAGCAGTACTTC. Amino acid sequence: CASSAGQGASYEQYF.

The J gene is TRBJ1-2, the V gene TRBV28, with D possibly matching TRBD1 (6 bases). The V gene lost 8 bases and the J gene lost 4 bases, with 8 bases spanning the gap. The CDR3 covers 11 residues. Germline CDR1 and CDR2: MDHEN and SYDVKM. CDR3 loop: CASGDIYGYTF. DNA of the CDR3: TGTGCCAGCGGGGACATCTATGGCTACACCTTC.

This clone was seen more than once but under ten times. The chain joins TRBV28 to TRBJ2-7; 7 bases are a match to TRBD1. The CDR3 sequence is 16 residues long. The germline V gene encodes CDR1 MDHEN and CDR2 SYDVKM. V lost 4 bases, J lost 7 bases, and 16 bases stayed unmatched. Written as DNA, the CDR3 is TGTGCCAGCAGTTCAGAACAGGGGTTTGGGGGTCAGGAGCAGTACTTC. Amino acids: CASSSEQGFGGQEQYF. The variable domain in full, completed from reference TRBV28 and TRBJ2-7, reads DVKVTQSSRYLVKRTGEKVFLECVQDMDHENMFWYRQDPGLGLRLIYFSYDVKMKEKGDIPEGYSVSREKKERFSLILESASTNQTSMYLCASSSEQGFGGQEQYFGPGTRLTVT.

The chain recombines TRBV11-3 with TRBJ1-4; 8 bases map to TRBD1. CDR1 SGHNT and CDR2 YENEEA come from the germline V gene. J gave up 7 bases and V 5 bases, and 9 bases lay outside the gene matches. The CDR3 spans 15 residues. CDR3 sequence reads: CASSPSDRVVEKLFF. The CDR3 bases are TGTGCCAGCAGCCCATCGGACAGGGTGGTTGAAAAACTGTTTTTT.

V and J are TRBV10-3 and TRBJ2-7, with D possibly matching TRBD2 (6 bases). V was clipped by 10 bases and J by 2 bases, with 12 bases between them. Germline V gene data show CDR1 as ENHRY and CDR2 as SYGVKD. The CDR3 runs to 12 residues. The CDR3 protein is CATAGSTYEQYF. Here the CDR3 DNA reads TGTGCCACCGCCGGGAGTACCTACGAGCAGTACTTC.

The chain recombines TRBV7-3 with TRBJ2-7, with 9 bases matching TRBD1. Germline V gene lookup returns CDR1 SGHTA and CDR2 FQGTGA. The CDR3 runs 15 residues. V gave up 3 bases and J gave up 1 base; unmatched junction bases: 4. The DNA of the CDR3 is TGTGCCAGCAGCTTGGGACAGGGTGTTTCCTACGAGCAGTACTTC. Amino acids: CASSLGQGVSYEQYF. Full variable domain (missing parts from reference TRBV7-3 and TRBJ2-7): GAGVSQTPSNKVTEKGKYVELRCDPISGHTALYWYRQSLGQGPEFLIYFQGTGAADDSGLPNDRFFAVRPEGSVSTLKIQRTERGDSAVYLCASSLGQGVSYEQYFGPGTRLTVT.

This clone appeared a single time. The rearrangement links TRBV30 to TRBJ2-5; maybe TRBD2 (6 bases). Trimming took off 3 bases at V and 0 bases at J, with 8 bases between the two ends. Germline values: CDR1 GTSNPN, CDR2 SVGIG (reference sequence). The CDR3 extends over 13 amino acids. The CDR3 reads CAWRGEDQETQYF. CDR3 bases: TGTGCCTGGAGAGGGGAGGACCAAGAGACCCAGTACTTC.

This clone was seen a handful of times. This chain links TRBV6-4 with TRBJ1-2, with TRBD1 identical over 7 bases. This CDR3 is built from 13 residues. V shed 5 bases and J 3 bases; nucleotides not matched to a gene: 3. Germline V gene sequence: CDR1 MRHNA, CDR2 SNTAGT. The CDR3 region is CASSSTGYYGYTF. In DNA form, the CDR3 reads TGTGCCAGCAGTTCGACAGGGTACTATGGCTACACCTTC.

V is TRBV15 and J is TRBJ1-5, with 7 positions matching TRBD1. The germline V gene encodes CDR1 LNHNV and CDR2 YYDKDF (reference sequence). V lost 4 bases to trimming and J lost 0 bases; unmatched junction nucleotides: 9. The CDR3 loop spans 17 amino acids. The CDR3: CATSTEATGSSNQPQHF. The CDR3 region has the DNA TGTGCCACCAGCACAGAAGCGACAGGGAGTAGCAATCAGCCCCAGCATTTT.

The chain couples TRBV4-2 to TRBJ1-6; no clear D. The CDR3 is 14 residues long. Trimming took 4 bases from V and 8 from J, leaving 12 bases between them. Germline V CDR1 and CDR2: LGHNA, YNFKEQ. The CDR3 DNA is TGTGCCAGCAGCCCCAGTTACGGGGATTCACCCCTCCACTTT. Its translation is CASSPSYGDSPLHF.

V is TRBV4-2 and J is TRBJ2-1; 11 bases agree with TRBD2. V lost 0 bases to trimming and J lost 5 bases; unmatched junction nucleotides: 3. The CDR3 consists of 16 residues. From germline, CDR1 is LGHNA and CDR2 YNFKEQ. CDR3 region: CASSQDLAGGNNEQFF. CDR3 DNA sequence: TGTGCCAGCAGCCAAGATCTAGCGGGGGGAAACAATGAGCAGTTCTTC.

The chain uses TRBV7-8 and TRBJ2-3; 7 nucleotides agree with TRBD1. The CDR3 consists of 16 residues. Germline V gene sequence: CDR1 SGHVS, CDR2 FQNEAQ. V shed 5 bases and J 2 bases; nucleotides not matched to a gene: 10. CDR3 amino acids: CASSPAGTVLTDTQYF. Written as DNA, the CDR3 is TGTGCCAGCAGCCCAGCCGGGACAGTACTCACAGATACGCAGTATTTT.

The genes are TRBV7-9 and TRBJ2-1, with TRBD2 identical over 7 bases. The trim removed 10 bases at V and 7 bases at J, leaving 4 bases unmatched. The CDR3 extends over 11 amino acids. The germline gives CDR1 SEHNR, CDR2 FQNEAQ (reference sequence). Here the CDR3 DNA reads TGTGCCACAGCGCGGGGGAATGAGCAGTTCTTC. Its protein product is CATARGNEQFF.

This chain joins TRBV9 and TRBJ2-1, with a tentative D call TRBD2 (6 bases). The V end was cut by 0 bases, the J end by 7 bases, with 11 bases between. The CDR3 has 14 amino acids. CDR1 SGDLS and CDR2 YYNGEE come from the germline V gene. The CDR3 DNA reads as TGTGCCAGCAGCGTAGAGGGAGGCCGAAATGAGCAGTTCTTC. This gives the protein CASSVEGGRNEQFF.

This clone has just a few counts. This sequence joins TRBV2 and TRBJ1-2; TRBD1 agrees at 8 bases. This CDR3 is 14 amino acids long. Losses at the gene ends were 7 bases for V and 5 bases for J; bases not matched to a gene: 9. Germline CDR1 is SNHLY and CDR2 is FYNNEI. CDR3 in DNA: TGTGCCAGCAAGGGCAGGGGGCCGGAATATGGCTACACCTTC. It is translated as CASKGRGPEYGYTF.

V is TRBV30 and J is TRBJ1-2; the D is unclear. V lost 4 bases and J lost 4, with 13 bases in between. CDR1 GTSNPN and CDR2 SVGIG come from the germline V gene (reference sequence). This CDR3 has 13 amino acids. The DNA of the CDR3 is TGTGCCTGGAACCCCCCAGGCCTCTATGGCTACACCTTC. As protein: CAWNPPGLYGYTF.

This clone is a singleton in its sample. The CDR3 DNA follows: TGTGCCAGCAGCCGGCGACTAGCGGGAGGGATAGATACGCAGTATTTT. It translates to CASSRRLAGGIDTQYF. The V and J genes are TRBV7-2 and TRBJ2-3; 14 nucleotides agree with TRBD2. Germline trimming cut 5 bases from V and 5 bases from J; bases unmatched to any gene: 6. The CDR3 has 16 amino acids. Germline-derived CDR1 and CDR2 are SGHTA and FQGNSA.

The chain joins TRBV19 to TRBJ1-1; 8 nucleotides match TRBD1. The CDR3 is 13 residues long. J was trimmed by 3 bases and V by 6 bases; bases with no gene match: 3. CDR1 LNHDA and CDR2 SQIVND come from the germline V gene (reference sequence). CDR3 protein: CASSTDRDTEAFF. Written as DNA, the CDR3 is TGTGCCAGTAGCACGGACAGGGACACTGAAGCTTTCTTT.

This sequence joins TRBV6-1 and TRBJ2-1, with 7 nucleotides matching TRBD1. The CDR3 spans 11 residues. CDR1 is MNHNS, CDR2 SASEGT, per germline. V lost 7 bases and J lost 8; bases outside the gene matches: 2. CDR3 amino acids: CASNQGDEQFF. The CDR3 DNA reads as TGTGCCAGCAACCAGGGGGATGAGCAGTTCTTC.

The chain combines TRBV5-1 with TRBJ2-3; TRBD2 might be the D (5 bases). The CDR3 loop spans 14 amino acids. CDR1 SGHRS and CDR2 YFSETQ come from the germline V gene. Trimming stripped 4 bases from V and 4 bases from J, with 13 bases between. The CDR3 region has the DNA TGCGCCAGCAGCCTGGTCGGGGTCGCAGATACGCAGTATTTT. It codes for CASSLVGVADTQYF.

The CDR3 loop is CASSGSVVAGSGEQYF. The CDR3 bases are TGTGCCAGCAGTGGTAGTGTGGTGGCAGGGTCGGGCGAGCAGTACTTC. The V gene is TRBV6-1, the J gene TRBJ2-7; tentative D call: TRBD1 (5 bases). With 4 bases removed from V and 6 bases from J, the gap between germline ends came to 22 bases. Germline V gene sequence: CDR1 MNHNS, CDR2 SASEGT. The CDR3 extends over 16 amino acids.

V is TRBV28 and J is TRBJ2-3, with D maybe TRBD1 (5 bases). V lost 1 base and J 2 bases, leaving 13 bases between the germline ends. CDR3 size: 16 residues. Germline loops: CDR1 MDHEN, CDR2 SYDVKM. The CDR3 protein is CASSLSGSWNTDTQYF. The CDR3 nucleotides read TGTGCCAGCAGTTTATCAGGGTCGTGGAACACAGATACGCAGTATTTT. Looking up the rest from reference TRBV28 and TRBJ2-3 gives the full variable domain: DVKVTQSSRYLVKRTGEKVFLECVQDMDHENMFWYRQDPGLGLRLIYFSYDVKMKEKGDIPEGYSVSREKKERFSLILESASTNQTSMYLCASSLSGSWNTDTQYFGPGTRLTVL.